The 15 T cell receptor beta chains below were found in one sample sequenced in a study of Ad26.COV2.S vaccination and SARS-CoV-2 variants. Sample treatment: some 19 received Ad26.COV2.S at low or high dose, single or two shots; a few received placebo; per-sample allocation not given. The study sampled participants on day 63 after the first vaccine or placebo injection. The repertoire was sequenced with immunoSEQ multiplex PCR; TCRdb's copy has only in-frame clones and lacks some. Among around 310,000 clones listed, roughly 90% were seen once. The sequenced sample was peripheral blood, obtained in a trial of Ad26.COV2.S vaccine versus placebo. The origin of the receptors is a person between 18 and 59 years old who received the Ad26.COV2.S COVID-19 vaccine or a placebo.

This clone is a singleton in its sample. The genes are TRBV5-1 and TRBJ1-2; D is uncertain. The CDR3 extends over 14 amino acids. V lost 2 bases and J lost 2, with 10 bases in between. Germline loops: CDR1 SGHRS, CDR2 YFSETQ. The CDR3 reads CASSLTATNYGYTF. As DNA, the CDR3 is TGCGCCAGCAGCTTAACGGCGACGAACTATGGCTACACCTTC.

The chain combines TRBV10-1 with TRBJ2-7, with D perhaps being TRBD1 or TRBD2 (7 bases each). Trimming cost V 6 bases and J 4 bases, with 13 bases left between them. The CDR3 covers 13 residues. CDR1 and CDR2 (germline): WNHNN, SYGVQD (reference sequence). The CDR3 protein is CASSSGGGYEQYF. DNA for the CDR3: TGCGCCAGCAGCTCAGGGGGGGGATACGAGCAGTACTTC.

The table lists this clone with many counts. The chain links TRBV19 to TRBJ2-1; tentatively, D is TRBD2 (5 bases). The CDR3 covers 14 residues. Trimming left V 3 bases short and J 6 bases short, with 12 bases between. Germline CDR1 reads LNHDA; CDR2 reads SQIVND (reference sequence). CDR3 sequence reads: CASSILEGLNEQFF. The CDR3 DNA is TGTGCCAGTAGTATCCTCGAGGGCCTCAATGAGCAGTTCTTC.

The chain couples TRBV19 to TRBJ2-1, with TRBD2 matching over 11 bases. Germline lookup yields CDR1 LNHDA and CDR2 SQIVND (reference sequence). The V segment lost 6 bases and the J segment 7 bases; nucleotides outside the gene matches: 5. The CDR3 totals 14 residues. The CDR3 is CASRQLAGDNEQFF. CDR3 DNA: TGTGCCAGTAGGCAACTAGCGGGAGATAATGAGCAGTTCTTC.

J is TRBJ1-2 and V is TRBV11-2; 7 nucleotides match TRBD1. V lost 4 bases to trimming and J lost 5 bases; unmatched junction nucleotides: 16. The CDR3 contains 17 residues. The germline gives CDR1 SGHAT, CDR2 FQNNGV. CDR3 sequence (DNA): TGTGCCAGCAGCTCCTTGGACAGGACTCGGCTAGAATATGGCTACACCTTC. Translating it yields CASSSLDRTRLEYGYTF.

The gene calls are TRBV19 and TRBJ1-3; D gene unclear. The CDR3 has 13 residues. The germline V gene encodes CDR1 LNHDA and CDR2 SQIVND (reference sequence). The V end lost 7 bases, the J end lost 0 bases, and 7 bases lay between the germline ends. CDR3 region: CASNFVSGNTIYF. The CDR3 DNA follows: TGTGCCAGTAATTTCGTCTCTGGAAACACCATATATTTT.

This clone has just one count. The chain is built from TRBV5-4 and TRBJ2-3; unclear D gene. Trimming took off 0 bases at V and 3 bases at J, with 11 bases between the two ends. This CDR3 spans 15 amino acids. CDR1 and CDR2 from the germline V gene are SGHNT and YYREEE (reference sequence). The CDR3 loop reads CASSLAPGETDTQYF. In nucleotides, the CDR3 is TGTGCCAGCAGCTTGGCCCCGGGCGAGACAGATACGCAGTATTTT.

The chain is built from TRBV2 and TRBJ2-6, with 13 bases identical to TRBD2. Germline values: CDR1 SNHLY, CDR2 FYNNEI. J lost 1 base, V lost 6 bases, and 6 bases had no gene match. This CDR3 has 18 residues. The CDR3 reads CASSIQGLAGSGANVLTF. The CDR3 DNA is TGTGCCAGCAGCATTCAGGGACTAGCGGGATCTGGGGCCAACGTCCTGACTTTC.

The chain joins TRBV11-2 to TRBJ1-4, with 7 bases identical to TRBD1. The CDR3 runs 15 residues. The germline V gene encodes CDR1 SGHAT and CDR2 FQNNGV. The V segment lost 5 bases and the J segment 2 bases; nucleotides outside the gene matches: 5. The CDR3 sequence: CASSPWTGTNEKLFF. The CDR3 region has the DNA TGTGCCAGCAGCCCTTGGACAGGCACTAATGAAAAACTGTTTTTT.

The chain is built from TRBV2 and TRBJ2-1, with TRBD2 as a possible D gene (6 bases). V was shortened by 4 bases and J by 0 bases, with 13 bases between the two germline ends. Germline V gene lookup returns CDR1 SNHLY and CDR2 FYNNEI. The CDR3 sequence is 16 residues long. The CDR3 nucleotides are TGTGCCAGCAGTGGAGCGGGTGCGAGCTCCTACAATGAGCAGTTCTTC. This translates into CASSGAGASSYNEQFF.

This clone was counted a few times. CDR3 bases: TGTGCCAGCAGTAAAAATACCGGGACAGGGGGCGATGAGCAGTTCTTC. This gives the protein CASSKNTGTGGDEQFF. The rearrangement uses TRBV7-3 and TRBJ2-1; 12 positions agree with TRBD1. In germline, CDR1 is SGHTA, CDR2 FQGTGA. J lost 8 bases, V lost 6 bases, and 11 bases had no gene match. The CDR3 runs to 16 residues.

The chain recombines TRBV7-9 with TRBJ1-3; D might be TRBD1 (5 bases). Germline V lookup: CDR1 SEHNR, CDR2 FQNEAQ (reference sequence). CDR3 size: 16 residues. V was trimmed by 1 base and J by 0 bases, leaving 10 bases between them. The CDR3 DNA sequence: TGTGCCAGCAGCTTAGAGGGACTGAGCTCTGGAAACACCATATATTTT. Its protein product is CASSLEGLSSGNTIYF.

The chain uses TRBV18 and TRBJ1-2; D is unclear. The CDR3 covers 18 residues. The germline gives CDR1 KGHSH, CDR2 LQKENI. Trimming took 2 bases from V and 4 from J, leaving 23 bases between them. The chain's CDR3 is CASSPFKSPRYSAYGYTF. In DNA, the CDR3 is TGTGCCAGCTCACCATTCAAATCCCCCCGTTATTCTGCCTATGGCTACACCTTC.

The table lists this clone with a count of one. The rearrangement uses TRBV11-3 and TRBJ2-1, with 9 nucleotides matching TRBD1. There are 15 residues in the CDR3. Germline loops: CDR1 SGHNT, CDR2 YENEEA. J gave up 8 bases and V 3 bases, and 8 bases lay outside the gene matches. CDR3 loop: CASSLPGTGNDEQFF. CDR3 coding DNA: TGTGCCAGCAGCTTGCCCGGGACAGGGAACGATGAGCAGTTCTTC.

The chain is built from TRBV9 and TRBJ2-3; 13 nucleotides line up with TRBD2. The CDR3 runs 17 residues. Losses at the gene ends were 6 bases for V and 2 bases for J; bases not matched to a gene: 9. The germline V gene has CDR1 SGDLS and CDR2 YYNGEE. CDR3 bases: TGTGCCAGCACCCTCGGACTAGCGGGGGACACCACAGATACGCAGTATTTT. Its protein product is CASTLGLAGDTTDTQYF. The complete variable domain, with remaining parts taken from reference TRBV9 and TRBJ2-3, reads DSGVTQTPKHLITATGQRVTLRCSPRSGDLSVYWYQQSLDQGLQFLIQYYNGEERAKGNILERFSAQQFPDLHSELNLSSLELGDSALYFCASTLGLAGDTTDTQYFGPGTRLTVL.